The present TCR beta chain was sequenced within a study of cytomegalovirus exposure and HLA in healthy donors. Study-wide points: Earlier analysis yielded a pattern in which most TCR beta V segments were productive about 90% or about 30% of the time. Sequencing likely generated an artifact that appeared as a cluster of highly shared sequence variants.

Note on this clone: Its antigen is unidentified.

60 Vbeta and 13 Jbeta primers were used in PCR. Only in-frame clones appear in the TCRdb table, and some are missing; sequencing was by immunoSEQ multiplex PCR. The sample records 100,000 to 150,000 clones, 80% to 85% being singletons. With V trimmed by 3 bases and J by 4 bases, 19 bases remained unmatched. Germline CDR1 is SGHAT and CDR2 is FQNNGV. This CDR3 is 19 amino acids long. The source of this sequence is a man younger than 35 in good health and CMV-seronegative. The specimen was PBMCs. The rearrangement links TRBV11-2 to TRBJ1-2; 8 bases line up with TRBD1. The CDR3, as DNA: TGTGCCAGCAGCTTGGGACGAGGACAGGGCGGTCGTCTAATCTATGGCTACACCTTC. Its translation: CASSLGRGQGGRLIYGYTF. The full variable domain, its missing parts supplied by reference TRBV11-2 and TRBJ1-2, is EAGVAQSPRYKIIEKRQSVAFWCNPISGHATLYWYQQILGQGPKLLIQFQNNGVVDDSQLPKDRFSAERLKGVDSTLKIQPAKLEDSAVYLCASSLGRGQGGRLIYGYTFGSGTRLTVV.